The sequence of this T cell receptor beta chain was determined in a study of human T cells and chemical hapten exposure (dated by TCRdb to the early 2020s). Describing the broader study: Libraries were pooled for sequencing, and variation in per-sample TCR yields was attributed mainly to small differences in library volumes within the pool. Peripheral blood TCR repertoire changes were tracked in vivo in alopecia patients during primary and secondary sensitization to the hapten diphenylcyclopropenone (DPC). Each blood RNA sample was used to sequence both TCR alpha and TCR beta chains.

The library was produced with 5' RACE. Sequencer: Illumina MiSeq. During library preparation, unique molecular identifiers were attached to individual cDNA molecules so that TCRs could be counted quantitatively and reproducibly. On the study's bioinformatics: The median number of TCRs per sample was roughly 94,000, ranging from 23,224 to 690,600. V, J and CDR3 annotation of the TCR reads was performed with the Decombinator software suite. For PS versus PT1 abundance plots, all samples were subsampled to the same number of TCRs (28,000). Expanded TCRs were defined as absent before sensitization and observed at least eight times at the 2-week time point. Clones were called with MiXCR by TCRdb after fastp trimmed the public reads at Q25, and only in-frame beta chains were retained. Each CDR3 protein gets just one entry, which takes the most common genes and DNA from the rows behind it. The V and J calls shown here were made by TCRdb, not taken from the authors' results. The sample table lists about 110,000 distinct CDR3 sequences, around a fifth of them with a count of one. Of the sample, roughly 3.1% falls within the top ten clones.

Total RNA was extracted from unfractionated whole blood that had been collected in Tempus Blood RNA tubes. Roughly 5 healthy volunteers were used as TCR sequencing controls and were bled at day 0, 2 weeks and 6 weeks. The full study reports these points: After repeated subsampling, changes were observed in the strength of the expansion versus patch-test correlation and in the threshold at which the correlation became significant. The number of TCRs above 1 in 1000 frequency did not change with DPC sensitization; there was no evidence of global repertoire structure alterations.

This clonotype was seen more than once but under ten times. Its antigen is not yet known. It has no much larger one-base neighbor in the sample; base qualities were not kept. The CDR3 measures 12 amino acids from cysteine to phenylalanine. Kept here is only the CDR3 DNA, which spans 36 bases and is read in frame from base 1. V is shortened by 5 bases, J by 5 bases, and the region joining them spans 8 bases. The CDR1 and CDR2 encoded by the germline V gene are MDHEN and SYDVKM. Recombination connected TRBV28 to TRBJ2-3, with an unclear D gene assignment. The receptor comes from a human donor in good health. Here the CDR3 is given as CASSVTIDTQYF. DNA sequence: TGTGCCAGCAGTGTCACTATAGATACGCAGTATTTT.